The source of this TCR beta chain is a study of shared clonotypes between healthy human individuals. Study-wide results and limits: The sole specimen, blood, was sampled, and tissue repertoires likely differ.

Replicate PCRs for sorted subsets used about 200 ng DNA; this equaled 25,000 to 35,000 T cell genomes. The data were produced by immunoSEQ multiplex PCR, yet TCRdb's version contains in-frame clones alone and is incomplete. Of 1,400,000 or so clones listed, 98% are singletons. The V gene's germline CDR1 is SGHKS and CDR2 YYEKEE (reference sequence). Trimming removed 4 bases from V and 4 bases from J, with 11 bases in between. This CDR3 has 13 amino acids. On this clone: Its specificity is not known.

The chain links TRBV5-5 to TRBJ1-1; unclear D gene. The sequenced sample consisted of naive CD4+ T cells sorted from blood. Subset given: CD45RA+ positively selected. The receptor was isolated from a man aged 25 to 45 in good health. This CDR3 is CASSSLGSTEAFF. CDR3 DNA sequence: TGTGCCAGCAGCAGCTTGGGGTCCACTGAAGCTTTCTTT.